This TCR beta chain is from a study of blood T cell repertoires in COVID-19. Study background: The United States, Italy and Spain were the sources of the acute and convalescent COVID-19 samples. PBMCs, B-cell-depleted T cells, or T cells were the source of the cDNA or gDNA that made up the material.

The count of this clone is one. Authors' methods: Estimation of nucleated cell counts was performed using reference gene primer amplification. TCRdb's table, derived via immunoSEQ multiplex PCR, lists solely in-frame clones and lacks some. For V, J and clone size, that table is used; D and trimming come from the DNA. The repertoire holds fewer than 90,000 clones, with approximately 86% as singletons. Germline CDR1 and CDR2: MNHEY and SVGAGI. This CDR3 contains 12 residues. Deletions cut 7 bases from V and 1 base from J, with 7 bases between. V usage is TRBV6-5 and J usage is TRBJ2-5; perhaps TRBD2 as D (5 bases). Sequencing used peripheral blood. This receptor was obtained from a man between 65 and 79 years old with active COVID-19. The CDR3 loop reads CASTRGQETQYF. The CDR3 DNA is TGTGCCAGCACCCGGGGCCAAGAGACCCAGTACTTC.